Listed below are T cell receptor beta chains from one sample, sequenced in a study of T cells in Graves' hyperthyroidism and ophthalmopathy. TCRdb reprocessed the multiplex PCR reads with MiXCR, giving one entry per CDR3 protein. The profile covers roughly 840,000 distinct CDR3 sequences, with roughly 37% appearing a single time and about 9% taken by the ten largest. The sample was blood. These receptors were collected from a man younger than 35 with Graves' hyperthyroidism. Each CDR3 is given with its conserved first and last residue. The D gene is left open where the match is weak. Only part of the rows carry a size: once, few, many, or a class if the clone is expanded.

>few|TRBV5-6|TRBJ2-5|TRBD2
CASSSPGLAEETQYF
TGTGCCAGCAGCTCTCCGGGACTAGCGGAAGAGACCCAGTACTTC
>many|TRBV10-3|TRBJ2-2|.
CAISDGNTGELFF
TGTGCCATCAGTGATGGCAACACCGGGGAGCTGTTTTTT
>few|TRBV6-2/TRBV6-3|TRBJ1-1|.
CASLEGAWNTEAFF
TGTGCCAGCTTGGAAGGGGCCTGGAACACTGAAGCTTTCTTT
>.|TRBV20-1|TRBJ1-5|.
CSAGNRDNQPQHF
TGCAGTGCTGGTAACAGGGACAATCAGCCCCAGCATTTT
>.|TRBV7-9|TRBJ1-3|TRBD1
CASSKNPGQIDSGNTIYF
TGTGCCAGCAGTAAGAACCCGGGACAGATTGACTCTGGAAACACCATATATTTT
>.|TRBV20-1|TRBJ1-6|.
CSASSDSYNSPLHF
TGCAGTGCTAGTTCCGACTCCTATAATTCACCCCTCCACTTT
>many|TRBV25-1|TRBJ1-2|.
CASSESQSYGYTF
TGTGCCAGCAGTGAATCTCAGTCCTATGGCTACACCTTC
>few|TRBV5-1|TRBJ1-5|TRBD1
CASSPGGVNQPQHF
TGCGCCAGCAGCCCAGGGGGAGTAAATCAGCCCCAGCATTTT
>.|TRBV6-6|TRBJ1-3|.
CASSYSTWRTGNTIYF
TGTGCCAGCAGTTACTCGACTTGGCGGACTGGAAACACCATATATTTT
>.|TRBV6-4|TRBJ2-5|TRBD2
CASSASSGGPLGETQYF
TGTGCCAGCAGTGCCTCTAGCGGGGGACCCCTGGGGGAGACCCAGTACTTC
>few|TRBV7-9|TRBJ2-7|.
CASSFKSGYEQYF
TGTGCCAGCAGCTTTAAGAGCGGGTACGAGCAGTACTTC
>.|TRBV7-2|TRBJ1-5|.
CASSLAGRQGESNQPQHF
TGTGCCAGCAGCTTAGCGGGGAGGCAGGGCGAAAGCAATCAGCCCCAGCATTTT
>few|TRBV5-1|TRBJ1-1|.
CASFRDTKRQEAFF
TGCGCCAGCTTTCGGGACACAAAAAGACAAGAAGCTTTCTTT
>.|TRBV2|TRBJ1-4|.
CATARETNEKLFF
TGTGCCACCGCTCGGGAGACTAATGAAAAACTGTTTTTT
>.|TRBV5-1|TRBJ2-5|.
CASSLDFGVGETQYF
TGCGCCAGCAGCTTGGATTTCGGGGTGGGAGAGACCCAGTACTTC
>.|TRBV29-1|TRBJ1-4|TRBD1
CSVDRTGEGKLFF
TGCAGCGTTGATCGGACAGGGGAAGGAAAACTGTTTTTT
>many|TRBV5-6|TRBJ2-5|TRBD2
CASSFERGGLETQYF
TGTGCCAGCAGCTTTGAACGGGGGGGCCTAGAGACCCAGTACTTC
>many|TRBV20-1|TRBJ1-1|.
CSARDGWEGTEAFF
TGCAGTGCTAGAGATGGGTGGGAGGGCACTGAAGCTTTCTTT
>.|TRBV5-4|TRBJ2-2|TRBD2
CASSLDERGNTGELFF
TGTGCCAGCAGCTTGGATGAGCGGGGGAACACCGGGGAGCTGTTTTTT
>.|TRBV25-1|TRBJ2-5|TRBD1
CASVEGLPGQAETQYF
TGTGCCAGCGTTGAAGGCCTACCGGGACAGGCAGAGACCCAGTACTTC
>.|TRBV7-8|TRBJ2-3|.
CASSLEPGASTDTQYF
TGTGCCAGCAGCTTAGAGCCTGGGGCTAGCACAGATACGCAGTATTTT
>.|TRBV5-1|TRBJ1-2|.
CASSLEGHLGRGYTF
TGCGCCAGCAGCTTGGAGGGCCACCTAGGCCGTGGCTACACCTTC
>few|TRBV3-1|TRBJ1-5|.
CASTGSRQYSNQPQHF
TGTGCCAGCACAGGGTCCCGACAATATAGCAATCAGCCCCAGCATTTT
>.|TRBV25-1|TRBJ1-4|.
CASSASGQGGEKLFF
TGTGCCAGCAGTGCAAGCGGGCAGGGAGGCGAAAAACTGTTTTTT
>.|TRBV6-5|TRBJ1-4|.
CASSVDRPRGELFF
TGTGCCAGCAGCGTAGACAGGCCCCGCGGGGAACTGTTTTTT
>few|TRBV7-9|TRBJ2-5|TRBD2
CASSSGWGRAQETQYF
TGTGCCAGCAGTTCCGGCTGGGGGAGGGCCCAAGAGACCCAGTACTTC
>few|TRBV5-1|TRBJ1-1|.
CASSLASGSTEAFF
TGCGCCAGCAGCTTGGCTTCAGGCTCTACTGAAGCTTTCTTT